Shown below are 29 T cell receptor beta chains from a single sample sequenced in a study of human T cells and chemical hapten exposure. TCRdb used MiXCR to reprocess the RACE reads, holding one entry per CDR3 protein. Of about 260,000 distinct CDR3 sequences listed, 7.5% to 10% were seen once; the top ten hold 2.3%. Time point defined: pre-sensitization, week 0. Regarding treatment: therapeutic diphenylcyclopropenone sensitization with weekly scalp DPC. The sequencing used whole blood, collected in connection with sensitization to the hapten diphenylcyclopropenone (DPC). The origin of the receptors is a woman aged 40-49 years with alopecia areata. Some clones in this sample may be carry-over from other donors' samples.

The CDR3 reads CSLGGRQETQYF. The CDR3 nucleotides are TGCAGCCTGGGCGGCCGCCAAGAGACCCAGTACTTC. V usage is TRBV20-1 and J usage is TRBJ2-5, with no clear D. The CDR3 is made up of 12 amino acids. CDR1 DFQATT and CDR2 SNEGSKA come from the germline V gene (reference sequence).

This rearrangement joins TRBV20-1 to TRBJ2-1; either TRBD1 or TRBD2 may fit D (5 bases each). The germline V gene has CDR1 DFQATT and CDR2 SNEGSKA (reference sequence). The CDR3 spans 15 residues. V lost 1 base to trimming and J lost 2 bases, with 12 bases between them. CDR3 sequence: CSARVQRTPYNEQFF. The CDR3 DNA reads TGCAGTGCTAGAGTCCAGCGGACACCCTACAATGAGCAGTTCTTC.

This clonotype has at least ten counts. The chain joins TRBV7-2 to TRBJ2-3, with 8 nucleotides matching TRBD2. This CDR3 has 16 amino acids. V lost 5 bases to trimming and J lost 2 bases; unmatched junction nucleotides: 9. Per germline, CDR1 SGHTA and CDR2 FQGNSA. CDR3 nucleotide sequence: TGTGCCAGCAGCCTAATAGCGGGGTCTTACACAGATACGCAGTATTTT. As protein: CASSLIAGSYTDTQYF.

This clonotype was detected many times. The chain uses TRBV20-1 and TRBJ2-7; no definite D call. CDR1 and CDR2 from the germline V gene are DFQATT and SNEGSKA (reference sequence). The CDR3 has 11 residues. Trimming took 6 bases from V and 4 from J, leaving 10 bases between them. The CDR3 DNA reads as TGCAGTGCCCTCAAAGCGTACGAGCAGTACTTC. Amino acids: CSALKAYEQYF.

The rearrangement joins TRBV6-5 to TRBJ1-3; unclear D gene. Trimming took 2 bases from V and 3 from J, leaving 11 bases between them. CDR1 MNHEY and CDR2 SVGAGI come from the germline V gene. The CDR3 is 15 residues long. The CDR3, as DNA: TGTGCCAGCAGTTACGAGTCAAGATATGGAAACACCATATATTTT. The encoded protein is CASSYESRYGNTIYF.

In DNA form, the CDR3 reads TGTGCCAGCTCACCACTGACAGGGCCGAATGAAAAACTGTTTTTT. Its translation: CASSPLTGPNEKLFF. The V call is TRBV18, the J call TRBJ1-4; 7 bases are a match to TRBD1. The ends lost 1 base at V and 5 bases at J; junction bases unmatched: 4. The CDR3 runs to 15 residues. Germline V gene data show CDR1 as KGHSH and CDR2 as LQKENI. Supplemented by reference TRBV18 and TRBJ1-4, the full variable domain reads NAGVMQNPRHLVRRRGQEARLRCSPMKGHSHVYWYRQLPEEGLKFMVYLQKENIIDESGMPKERFSAEFPKEGPSILRIQQVVRGDSAAYFCASSPLTGPNEKLFFGSGTQLSVL.

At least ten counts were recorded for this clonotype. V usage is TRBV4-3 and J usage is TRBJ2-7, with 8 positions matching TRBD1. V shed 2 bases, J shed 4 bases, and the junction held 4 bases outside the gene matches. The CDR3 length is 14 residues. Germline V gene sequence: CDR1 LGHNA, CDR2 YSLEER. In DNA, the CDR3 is TGCGCCAGCAGCCAAACTCAGGGGGCTTACGAGCAGTACTTC. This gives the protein CASSQTQGAYEQYF.

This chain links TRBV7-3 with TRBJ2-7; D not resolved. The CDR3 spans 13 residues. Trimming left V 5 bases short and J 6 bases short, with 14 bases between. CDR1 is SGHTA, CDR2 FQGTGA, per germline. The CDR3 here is CASSPHELSEQYF. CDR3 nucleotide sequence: TGTGCCAGCAGCCCCCATGAGCTCTCCGAGCAGTACTTC.

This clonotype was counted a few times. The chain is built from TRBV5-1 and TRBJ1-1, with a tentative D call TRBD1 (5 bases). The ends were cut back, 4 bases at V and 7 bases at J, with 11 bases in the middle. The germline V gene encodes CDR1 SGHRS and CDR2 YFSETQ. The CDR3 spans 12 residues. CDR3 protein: CASSPGTNEAFF. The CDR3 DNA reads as TGCGCCAGCAGCCCCGGGACTAATGAAGCTTTCTTT. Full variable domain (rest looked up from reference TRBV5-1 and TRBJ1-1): KAGVTQTPRYLIKTRGQQVTLSCSPISGHRSVSWYQQTPGQGLQFLFEYFSETQRNKGNFPGRFSGRQFSNSRSEMNVSTLELGDSALYLCASSPGTNEAFFGQGTRLTVV.

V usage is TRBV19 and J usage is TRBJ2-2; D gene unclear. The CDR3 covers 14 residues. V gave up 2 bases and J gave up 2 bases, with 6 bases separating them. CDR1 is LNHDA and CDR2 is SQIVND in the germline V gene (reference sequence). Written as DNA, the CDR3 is TGTGCCAGTAGTATAAGGCGAAACACCGGGGAGCTGTTTTTT. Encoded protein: CASSIRRNTGELFF. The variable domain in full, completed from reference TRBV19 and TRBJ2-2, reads DGGITQSPKYLFRKEGQNVTLSCEQNLNHDAMYWYRQDPGQGLRLIYYSQIVNDFQKGDIAEGYSVSREKKESFPLTVTSAQKNPTAFYLCASSIRRNTGELFFGEGSRLTVL.

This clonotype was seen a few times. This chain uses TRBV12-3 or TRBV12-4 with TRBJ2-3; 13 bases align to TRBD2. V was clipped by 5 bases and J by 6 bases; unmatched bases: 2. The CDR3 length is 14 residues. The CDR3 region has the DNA TGTGCCAGCAGTGGGACTAGCGGGATGGATACGCAGTATTTT. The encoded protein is CASSGTSGMDTQYF.

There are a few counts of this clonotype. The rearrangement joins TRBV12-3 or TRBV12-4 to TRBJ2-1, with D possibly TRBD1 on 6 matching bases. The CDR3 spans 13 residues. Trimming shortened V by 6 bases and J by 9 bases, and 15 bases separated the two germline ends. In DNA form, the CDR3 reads TGTGCCAGCAGCAAGGGGGAGACTGGTGAGCAGTTCTTC. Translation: CASSKGETGEQFF.

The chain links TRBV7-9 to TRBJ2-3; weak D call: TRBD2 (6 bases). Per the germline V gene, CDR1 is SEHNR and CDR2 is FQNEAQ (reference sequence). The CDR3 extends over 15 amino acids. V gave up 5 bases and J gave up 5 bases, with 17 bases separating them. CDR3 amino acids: CASSRNGAGLDTQYF. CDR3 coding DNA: TGTGCCAGCAGCAGAAATGGGGCGGGATTAGATACGCAGTATTTT.

The CDR3 DNA reads as TGTGCCAGCAGCTTGACTAGCGGTACCGTCTCCTACAATGAGCAGTTCTTC. As protein: CASSLTSGTVSYNEQFF. V and J are TRBV5-4 and TRBJ2-1, with TRBD2 identical over 8 bases. This CDR3 region has 17 residues. Germline CDR1 reads SGHNT; CDR2 reads YYREEE (reference sequence). Unmatched junction bases numbered 6, after V lost 1 base and J lost 0 bases. The whole variable domain, remainder taken from reference TRBV5-4 and TRBJ2-1, is ETGVTQSPTHLIKTRGQQVTLRCSSQSGHNTVSWYQQALGQGPQFIFQYYREEENGRGNFPPRFSGLQFPNYSSELNVNALELDDSALYLCASSLTSGTVSYNEQFFGPGTRLTVL.

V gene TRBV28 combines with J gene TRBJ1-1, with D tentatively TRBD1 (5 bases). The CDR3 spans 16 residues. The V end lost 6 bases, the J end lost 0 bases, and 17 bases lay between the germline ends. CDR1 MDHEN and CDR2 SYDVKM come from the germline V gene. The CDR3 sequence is CASSLPGDLLNTEAFF. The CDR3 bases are TGTGCCAGCAGCCTCCCTGGGGACCTTCTGAACACTGAAGCTTTCTTT.

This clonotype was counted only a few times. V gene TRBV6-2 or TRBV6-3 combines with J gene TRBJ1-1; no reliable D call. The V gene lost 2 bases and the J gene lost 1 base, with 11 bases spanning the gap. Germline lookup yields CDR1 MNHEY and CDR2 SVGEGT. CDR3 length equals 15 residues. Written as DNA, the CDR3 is TGTGCCAGCAGTTACACCCCACCGCAGAACACTGAAGCTTTCTTT. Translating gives CASSYTPPQNTEAFF.

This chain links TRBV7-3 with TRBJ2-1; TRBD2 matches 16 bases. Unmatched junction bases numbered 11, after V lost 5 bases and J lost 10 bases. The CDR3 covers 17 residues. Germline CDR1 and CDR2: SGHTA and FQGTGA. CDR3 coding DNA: TGTGCCAGCAGCATGCCGGGACTAGCGGGAGGGCCCGGGGAGCAGTTCTTC. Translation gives CASSMPGLAGGPGEQFF.

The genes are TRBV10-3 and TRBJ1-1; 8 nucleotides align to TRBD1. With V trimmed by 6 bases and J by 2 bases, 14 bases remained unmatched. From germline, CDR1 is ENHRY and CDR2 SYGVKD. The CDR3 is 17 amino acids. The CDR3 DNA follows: TGTGCCATCAGGAGGGGACCGGGACAGGCCGACAACACTGAAGCTTTCTTT. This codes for CAIRRGPGQADNTEAFF.

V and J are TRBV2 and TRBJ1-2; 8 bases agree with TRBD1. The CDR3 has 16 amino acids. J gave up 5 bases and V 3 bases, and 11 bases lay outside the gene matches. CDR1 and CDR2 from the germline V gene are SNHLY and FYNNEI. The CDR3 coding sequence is TGTGCCAGCAGTGACCCGGACAGGGCGCGTCTTTATGGCTACACCTTC. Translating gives CASSDPDRARLYGYTF.

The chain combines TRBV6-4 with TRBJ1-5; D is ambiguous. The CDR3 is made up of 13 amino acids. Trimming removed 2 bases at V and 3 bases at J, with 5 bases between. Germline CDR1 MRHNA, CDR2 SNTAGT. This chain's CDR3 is CASSDGDNQPQHF. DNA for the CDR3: TGTGCCAGCAGTGACGGGGACAATCAGCCCCAGCATTTT.

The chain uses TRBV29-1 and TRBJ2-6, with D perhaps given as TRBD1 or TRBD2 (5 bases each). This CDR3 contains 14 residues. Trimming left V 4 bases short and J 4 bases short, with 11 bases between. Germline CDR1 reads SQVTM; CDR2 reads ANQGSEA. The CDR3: CSVVEGPGANVLTF. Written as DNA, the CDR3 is TGCAGCGTTGTAGAGGGGCCCGGGGCCAACGTCCTGACTTTC.

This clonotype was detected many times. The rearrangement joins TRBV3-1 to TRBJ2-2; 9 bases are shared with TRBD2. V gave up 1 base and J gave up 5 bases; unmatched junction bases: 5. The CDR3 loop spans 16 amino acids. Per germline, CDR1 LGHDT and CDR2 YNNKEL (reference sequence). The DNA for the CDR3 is TGTGCCAGCAGCCAAGGTAGCGGGAGACGGACCGGGGAGCTGTTTTTT. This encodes CASSQGSGRRTGELFF.

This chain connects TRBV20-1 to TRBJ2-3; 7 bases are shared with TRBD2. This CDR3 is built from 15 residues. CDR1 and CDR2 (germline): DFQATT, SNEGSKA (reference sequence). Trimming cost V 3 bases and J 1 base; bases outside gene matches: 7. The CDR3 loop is CSASPSGRGTDTQYF. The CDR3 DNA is TGCAGTGCTAGTCCTAGCGGAAGAGGCACAGATACGCAGTATTTT.

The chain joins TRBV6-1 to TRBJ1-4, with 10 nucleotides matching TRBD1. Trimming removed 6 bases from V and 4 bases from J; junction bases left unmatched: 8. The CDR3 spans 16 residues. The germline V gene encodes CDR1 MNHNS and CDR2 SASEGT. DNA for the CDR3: TGTGCCAGCAGCAGACAGGGGGCGCTTGTTAATGAAAAACTGTTTTTT. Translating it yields CASSRQGALVNEKLFF.

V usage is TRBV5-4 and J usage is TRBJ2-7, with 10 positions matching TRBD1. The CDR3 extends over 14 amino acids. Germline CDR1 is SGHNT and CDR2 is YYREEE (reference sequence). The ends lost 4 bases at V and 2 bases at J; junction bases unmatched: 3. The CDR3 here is CASSRDRGTYEQYF. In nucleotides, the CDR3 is TGTGCCAGCAGCCGGGACAGGGGTACCTACGAGCAGTACTTC.

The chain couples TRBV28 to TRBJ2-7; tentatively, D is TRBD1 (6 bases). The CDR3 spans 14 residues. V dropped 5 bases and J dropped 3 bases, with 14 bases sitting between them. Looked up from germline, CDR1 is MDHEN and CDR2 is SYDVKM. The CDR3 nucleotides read TGTGCCAGCAGTACAGGGAATAGGGACTACGAGCAGTACTTC. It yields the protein CASSTGNRDYEQYF.

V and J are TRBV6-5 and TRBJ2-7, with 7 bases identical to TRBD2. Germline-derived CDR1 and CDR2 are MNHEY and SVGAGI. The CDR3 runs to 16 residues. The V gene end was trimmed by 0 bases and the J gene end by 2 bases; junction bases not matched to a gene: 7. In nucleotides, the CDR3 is TGTGCCAGCAGTTACTCGGTGCTAGCGGCTACCTACGAGCAGTACTTC. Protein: CASSYSVLAATYEQYF.

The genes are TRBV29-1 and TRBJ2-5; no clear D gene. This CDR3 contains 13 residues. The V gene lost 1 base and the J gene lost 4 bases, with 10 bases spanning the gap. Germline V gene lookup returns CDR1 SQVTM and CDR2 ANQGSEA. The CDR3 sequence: CSVEVGPAETQYF. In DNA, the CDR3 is TGCAGCGTTGAAGTTGGCCCGGCAGAGACCCAGTACTTC. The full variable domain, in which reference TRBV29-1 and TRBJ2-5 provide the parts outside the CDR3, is SAVISQKPSRDICQRGTSLTIQCQVDSQVTMMFWYRQQPGQSLTLIATANQGSEATYESGFVIDKFPISRPNLTFSTLTVSNMSPEDSSIYLCSVEVGPAETQYFGPGTRLLVL.

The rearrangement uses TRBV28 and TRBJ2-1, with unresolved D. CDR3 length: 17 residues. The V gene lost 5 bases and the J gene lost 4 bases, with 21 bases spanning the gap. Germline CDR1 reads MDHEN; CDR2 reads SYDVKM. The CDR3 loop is CASSPAVYSLPYNEQFF. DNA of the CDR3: TGTGCCAGCAGTCCCGCCGTTTACTCGCTTCCGTACAATGAGCAGTTCTTC.